The 15 T cell receptor beta chains listed next were all sequenced from one sample in a study of early T cells in non-severe SARS-CoV-2 infection. TCRdb recomputed calls from the 5' RACE reads with MiXCR, one row per CDR3 protein. The table lists 40,000 to 45,000 distinct CDR3 sequences, about 6% of them singletons. This material consisted of whole blood, taken at baseline. Every receptor here comes from an adult who was a healthcare worker with PCR-confirmed SARS-CoV-2 infection or an uninfected control (not recorded which).

Ten or more counts support this clonotype. The J gene is TRBJ2-7, the V gene TRBV12-3 or TRBV12-4; D is unclear. The CDR3 extends over 13 amino acids. V lost 3 bases and J 1 base, leaving 7 bases between the germline ends. In nucleotides, the CDR3 is TGTGCCAGCAGTTTCTCCCTTTCCTACGAGCAGTACTTC. Translation: CASSFSLSYEQYF.

This clonotype came up many times. The chain couples TRBV2 to TRBJ1-1; no clear D gene. The V gene's germline CDR1 is SNHLY and CDR2 FYNNEI. CDR3 length: 13 amino acids. Trimming took 7 bases from V and 3 from J, leaving 12 bases between them. CDR3 nucleotides: TGTGCCAGCATAACGGGGTTGGACACTGAAGCTTTCTTT. Translation gives CASITGLDTEAFF.

This clonotype was found many times. The CDR3 DNA reads TGTGCCAGCAGCCGGGACAGCACAGATACGCAGTATTTT. Protein sequence: CASSRDSTDTQYF. This chain links TRBV28 with TRBJ2-3; D possibly matches TRBD1 or TRBD2 (5 bases each). From germline, CDR1 is MDHEN and CDR2 SYDVKM. Deletions cut 6 bases from V and 0 bases from J, with 7 bases between. This CDR3 is built from 13 residues.

This clonotype showed up many times. This sequence joins TRBV29-1 and TRBJ2-7, with TRBD2 as a possible D gene (6 bases). Germline CDR1 reads SQVTM; CDR2 reads ANQGSEA. CDR3 length: 12 amino acids. Trimming pared 0 bases from V and 4 bases from J, leaving 7 bases between. The CDR3 spells CSVEEGGYEQYF. CDR3 in DNA: TGCAGCGTTGAAGAGGGAGGATACGAGCAGTACTTC.

This clonotype was seen at least ten times. The chain recombines TRBV28 with TRBJ1-1, with D possibly being TRBD1 (6 bases). The CDR3 runs 15 residues. V was cut by 2 bases and J by 0 bases, with 10 bases left in between. The germline CDR1 and CDR2 sequences are MDHEN and SYDVKM. The CDR3 nucleotides are TGTGCCAGCAGTTTAAGGGGGACCTTGAACACTGAAGCTTTCTTT. It is translated as CASSLRGTLNTEAFF.

The chain has TRBV3-1 and TRBJ2-3, with unresolved D. Germline V gives CDR1 LGHDT, CDR2 YNNKEL (reference sequence). The CDR3 spans 14 residues. The V and J ends lost 1 base and 1 base respectively, with 6 bases between them. The CDR3 region is CASSQGTGTDTQYF. The CDR3 nucleotides read TGTGCCAGCAGCCAAGGAACGGGCACAGATACGCAGTATTTT.

There are many counts of this clonotype. The V and J genes are TRBV15 and TRBJ2-6; a weak D match, TRBD1 (5 bases). The CDR3 contains 17 residues. CDR1 LNHNV and CDR2 YYDKDF come from the germline V gene (reference sequence). Trimming removed 1 base from V and 3 bases from J, with 13 bases in between. This chain's CDR3 is CATSRAGPGYGANVLTF. CDR3 sequence (DNA): TGTGCCACCAGCAGAGCCGGCCCAGGGTATGGGGCCAACGTCCTGACTTTC.

J is TRBJ1-3 and V is TRBV28, with D possibly being TRBD1 (5 bases). CDR3 length: 11 amino acids. CDR1 is MDHEN and CDR2 is SYDVKM in the germline V gene. V was trimmed by 7 bases and J by 8 bases, leaving 9 bases between them. CDR3 sequence: CASNAGYTIYF. Here the CDR3 DNA reads TGTGCCAGCAATGCAGGGTACACCATATATTTT.

This clonotype has more than one count but fewer than ten. V is TRBV5-1 and J is TRBJ2-6; D gene uncertain. This CDR3 comprises 16 residues. V lost 2 bases and J lost 1, with 10 bases in between. Germline lookup yields CDR1 SGHRS and CDR2 YFSETQ. CDR3 bases: TGCGCCAGCAGCTTTCCGAGAGGTTCTGGGGCCAACGTCCTGACTTTC. As protein: CASSFPRGSGANVLTF.

This clonotype has just a few counts. The V gene is TRBV3-1, the J gene TRBJ1-2; 11 positions match TRBD1. The J segment lost 6 bases and the V segment lost 2 bases, leaving 5 bases of the junction unmatched. CDR1 LGHDT and CDR2 YNNKEL come from the germline V gene (reference sequence). The CDR3 loop spans 15 amino acids. The CDR3, as DNA: TGTGCCAGCAGCCAAATGGACAGGGGGCGTAATGGCTACACCTTC. Translation: CASSQMDRGRNGYTF. The whole variable domain, filled in from reference TRBV3-1 and TRBJ1-2, reads DTAVSQTPKYLVTQMGNDKSIKCEQNLGHDTMYWYKQDSKKFLKIMFSYNNKELIINETVPNRFSPKSPDKAHLNLHINSLELGDSAVYFCASSQMDRGRNGYTFGSGTRLTVV.

This clonotype has at least ten counts. The chain links TRBV7-9 to TRBJ2-1, with a possible D match to TRBD2 (7 bases). Germline V gene lookup returns CDR1 SEHNR and CDR2 FQNEAQ (reference sequence). This CDR3 is 16 amino acids long. Trimming took 5 bases from V and 2 from J, leaving 16 bases between them. The CDR3 region has the DNA TGTGCCAGCAGCCCCGGGGGGCCCCAAACCTACAATGAGCAGTTCTTC. Translation: CASSPGGPQTYNEQFF. The variable domain in full, completed from reference TRBV7-9 and TRBJ2-1, reads DTGVSQNPRHKITKRGQNVTFRCDPISEHNRLYWYRQTLGQGPEFLTYFQNEAQLEKSRLLSDRFSAERPKGSFSTLEIQRTEQGDSAMYLCASSPGGPQTYNEQFFGPGTRLTVL.

This chain connects TRBV6-6 to TRBJ2-7; D is tentatively TRBD1 or TRBD2 (5 bases each). Germline V gene sequence: CDR1 MNHNY, CDR2 SVGAGI (reference sequence). This CDR3 region has 13 residues. V shed 6 bases and J shed 7 bases, with 16 bases lying between them. The CDR3 coding sequence is TGTGCCAGCAGACGGGACCTACTGGAGGAGCAGTACTTC. It is translated as CASRRDLLEEQYF.

In its sample, this clonotype was seen a few times. The chain has TRBV12-3 or TRBV12-4 and TRBJ1-4; D possibly corresponds to TRBD1 (5 bases). The CDR3 has 18 amino acids. Deletions cut 7 bases from V and 0 bases from J, with 21 bases between. The CDR3 spells CASTGDRGRTTTNEKLFF. CDR3 sequence (DNA): TGTGCCAGCACCGGAGACCGGGGACGGACCACAACTAATGAAAAACTGTTTTTT.

This clonotype was counted a few times. The chain joins TRBV5-4 to TRBJ2-1; D might be TRBD1 or TRBD2, each matching 6 bases. CDR3 length: 14 residues. Germline CDR1 and CDR2: SGHNT and YYREEE (reference sequence). Trimming removed 2 bases at V and 7 bases at J, with 13 bases between. The CDR3 DNA is TGTGCCAGCAGCTTAGGGGGGAAGAGAAATGAGCAGTTCTTC. Protein product: CASSLGGKRNEQFF. Based on the CDR3 plus reference TRBV5-4 and TRBJ2-1, the full variable domain is ETGVTQSPTHLIKTRGQQVTLRCSSQSGHNTVSWYQQALGQGPQFIFQYYREEENGRGNFPPRFSGLQFPNYSSELNVNALELDDSALYLCASSLGGKRNEQFFGPGTRLTVL.

The J gene is TRBJ2-1, the V gene TRBV6-5; 7 bases fit TRBD1. Germline CDR1 reads MNHEY; CDR2 reads SVGAGI. The CDR3 runs to 14 residues. The J segment lost 4 bases and the V segment lost 5 bases, leaving 5 bases of the junction unmatched. CDR3 DNA sequence: TGTGCCAGCAGTCCGGGACAGTCGTACAATGAGCAGTTCTTC. This sequence encodes CASSPGQSYNEQFF.